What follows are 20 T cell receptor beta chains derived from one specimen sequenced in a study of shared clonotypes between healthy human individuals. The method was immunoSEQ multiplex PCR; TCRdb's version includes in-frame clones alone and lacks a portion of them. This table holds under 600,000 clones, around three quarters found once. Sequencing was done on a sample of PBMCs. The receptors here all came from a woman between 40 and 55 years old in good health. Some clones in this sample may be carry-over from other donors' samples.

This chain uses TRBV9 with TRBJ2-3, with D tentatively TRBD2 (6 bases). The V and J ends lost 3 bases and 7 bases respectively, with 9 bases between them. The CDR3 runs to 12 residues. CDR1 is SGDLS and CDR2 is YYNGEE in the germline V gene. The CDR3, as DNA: TGTGCCAGCAGCGGGGACTTTTATACGCAGTATTTT. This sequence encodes CASSGDFYTQYF.

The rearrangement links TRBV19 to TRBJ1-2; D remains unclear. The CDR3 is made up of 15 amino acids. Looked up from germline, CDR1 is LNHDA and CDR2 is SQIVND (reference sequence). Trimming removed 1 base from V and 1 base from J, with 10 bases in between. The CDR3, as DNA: TGTGCCAGTAGTATAGGGTCGAACAATAACTATGGCTACACCTTC. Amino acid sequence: CASSIGSNNNYGYTF.

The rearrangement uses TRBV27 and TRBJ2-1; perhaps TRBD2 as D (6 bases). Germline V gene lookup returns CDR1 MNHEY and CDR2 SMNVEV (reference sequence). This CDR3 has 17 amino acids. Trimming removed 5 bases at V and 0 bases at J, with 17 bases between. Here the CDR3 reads CASSPPRGRSSYNEQFF. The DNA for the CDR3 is TGTGCCAGCAGTCCCCCCCGGGGGAGGAGCTCCTACAATGAGCAGTTCTTC.

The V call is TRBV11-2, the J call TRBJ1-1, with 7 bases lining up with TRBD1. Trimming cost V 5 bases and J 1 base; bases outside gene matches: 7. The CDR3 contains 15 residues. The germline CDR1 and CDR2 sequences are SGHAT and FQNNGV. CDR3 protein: CASSHDRAWNTEAFF. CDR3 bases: TGTGCCAGCAGCCACGACAGGGCGTGGAACACTGAAGCTTTCTTT.

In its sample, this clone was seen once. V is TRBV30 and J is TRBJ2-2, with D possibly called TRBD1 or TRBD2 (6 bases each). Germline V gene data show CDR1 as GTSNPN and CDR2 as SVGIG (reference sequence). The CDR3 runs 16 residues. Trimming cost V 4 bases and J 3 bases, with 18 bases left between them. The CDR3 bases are TGTGCCTGGACTCACCGGATGAGGGGGGACACCGGGGAGCTGTTTTTT. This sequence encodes CAWTHRMRGDTGELFF.

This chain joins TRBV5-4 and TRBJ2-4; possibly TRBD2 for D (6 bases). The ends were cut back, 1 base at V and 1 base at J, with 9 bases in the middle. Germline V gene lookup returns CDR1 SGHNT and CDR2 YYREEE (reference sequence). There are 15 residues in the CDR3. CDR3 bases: TGTGCCAGCAGCTTGCCGGCGGGGGCCAAAAACATTCAGTACTTC. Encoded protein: CASSLPAGAKNIQYF.

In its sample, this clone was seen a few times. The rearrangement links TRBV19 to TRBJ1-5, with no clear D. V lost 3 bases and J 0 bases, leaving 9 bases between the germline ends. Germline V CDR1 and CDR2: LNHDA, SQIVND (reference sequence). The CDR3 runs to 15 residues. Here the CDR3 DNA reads TGTGCCAGTAGTATGGGCACACATAGCAATCAGCCCCAGCATTTT. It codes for CASSMGTHSNQPQHF.

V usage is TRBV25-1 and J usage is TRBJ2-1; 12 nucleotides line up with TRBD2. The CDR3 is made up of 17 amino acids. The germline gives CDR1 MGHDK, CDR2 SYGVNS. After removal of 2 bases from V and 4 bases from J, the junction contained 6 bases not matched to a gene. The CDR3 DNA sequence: TGTGCCAGCAGTGAACTCGACGGACTAGCGGGGTACAATGAGCAGTTCTTC. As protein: CASSELDGLAGYNEQFF.

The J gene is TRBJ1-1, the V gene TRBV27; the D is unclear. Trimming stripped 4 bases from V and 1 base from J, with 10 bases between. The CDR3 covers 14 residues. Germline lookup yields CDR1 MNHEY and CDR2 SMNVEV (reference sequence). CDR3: CASSWARWNTEAFF. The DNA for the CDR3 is TGTGCCAGCAGTTGGGCACGGTGGAACACTGAAGCTTTCTTT.

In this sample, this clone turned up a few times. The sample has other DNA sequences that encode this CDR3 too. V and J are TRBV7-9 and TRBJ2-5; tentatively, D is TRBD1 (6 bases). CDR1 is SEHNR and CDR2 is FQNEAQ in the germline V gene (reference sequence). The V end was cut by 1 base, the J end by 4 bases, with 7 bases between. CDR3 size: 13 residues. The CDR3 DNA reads TGTGCCAGCAGCTTAGTAGGGGGAGAGACCCAGTACTTC. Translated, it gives CASSLVGGETQYF.

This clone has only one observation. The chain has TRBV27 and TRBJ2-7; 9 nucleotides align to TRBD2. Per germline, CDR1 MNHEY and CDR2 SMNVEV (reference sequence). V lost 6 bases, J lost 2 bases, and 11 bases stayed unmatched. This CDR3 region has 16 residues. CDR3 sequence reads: CASRPAGGGRAYEQYF. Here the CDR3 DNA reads TGTGCCAGCAGACCCGCAGGTGGCGGGAGGGCCTACGAGCAGTACTTC.

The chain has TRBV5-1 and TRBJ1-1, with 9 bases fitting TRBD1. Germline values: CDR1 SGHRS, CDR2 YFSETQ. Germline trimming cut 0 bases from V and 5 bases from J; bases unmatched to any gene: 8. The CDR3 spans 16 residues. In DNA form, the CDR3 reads TGCGCCAGCAGCTTGGCCTTGGGACAGGGAGTGACTGAAGCTTTCTTT. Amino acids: CASSLALGQGVTEAFF. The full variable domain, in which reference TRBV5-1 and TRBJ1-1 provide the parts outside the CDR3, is KAGVTQTPRYLIKTRGQQVTLSCSPISGHRSVSWYQQTPGQGLQFLFEYFSETQRNKGNFPGRFSGRQFSNSRSEMNVSTLELGDSALYLCASSLALGQGVTEAFFGQGTRLTVV.

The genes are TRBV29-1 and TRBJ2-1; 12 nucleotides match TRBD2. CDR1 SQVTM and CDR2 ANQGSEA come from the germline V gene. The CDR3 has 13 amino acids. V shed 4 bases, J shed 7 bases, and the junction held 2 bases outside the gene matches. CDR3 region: CSVGTSGTNEQFF. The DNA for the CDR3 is TGCAGCGTTGGGACTAGCGGGACGAATGAGCAGTTCTTC.

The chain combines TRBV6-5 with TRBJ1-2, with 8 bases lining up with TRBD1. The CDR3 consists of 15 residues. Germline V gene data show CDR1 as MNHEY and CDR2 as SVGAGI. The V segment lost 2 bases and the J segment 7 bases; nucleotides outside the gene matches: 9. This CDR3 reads CASSYDNTGGGGYTF. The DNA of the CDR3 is TGTGCCAGCAGTTACGATAACACAGGGGGGGGTGGCTACACCTTC.

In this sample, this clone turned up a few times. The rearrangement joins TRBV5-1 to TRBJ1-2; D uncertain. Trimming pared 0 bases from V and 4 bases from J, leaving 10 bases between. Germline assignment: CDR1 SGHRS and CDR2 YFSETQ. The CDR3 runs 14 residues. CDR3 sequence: CASSLVGFGYGYTF. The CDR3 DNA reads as TGCGCCAGCAGCTTGGTGGGCTTTGGCTATGGCTACACCTTC.

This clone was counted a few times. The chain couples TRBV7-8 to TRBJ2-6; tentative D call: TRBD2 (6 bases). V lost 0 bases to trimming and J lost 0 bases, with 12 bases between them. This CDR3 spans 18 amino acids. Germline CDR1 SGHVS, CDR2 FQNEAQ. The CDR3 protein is CASSLAAGPASGANVLTF. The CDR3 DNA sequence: TGTGCCAGCAGCTTAGCTGCGGGACCCGCCTCTGGGGCCAACGTCCTGACTTTC.

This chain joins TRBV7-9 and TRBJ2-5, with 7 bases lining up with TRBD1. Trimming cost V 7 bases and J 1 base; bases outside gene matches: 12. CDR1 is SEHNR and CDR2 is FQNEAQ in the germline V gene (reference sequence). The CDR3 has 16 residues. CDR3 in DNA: TGTGCCAGCACCCAAGGGCTGGCAGGGGGCCAAGAGACCCAGTACTTC. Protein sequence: CASTQGLAGGQETQYF.

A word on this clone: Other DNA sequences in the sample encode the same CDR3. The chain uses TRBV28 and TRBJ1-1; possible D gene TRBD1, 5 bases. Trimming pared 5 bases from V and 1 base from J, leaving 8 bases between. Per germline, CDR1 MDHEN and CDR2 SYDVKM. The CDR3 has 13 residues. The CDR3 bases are TGTGCCAGCAGTCTAACAGGGAACACTGAAGCTTTCTTT. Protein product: CASSLTGNTEAFF.

CDR3 bases: TGTGCCAGCAGCCGGACTGAAATTTATGGCTACACCTTC. As protein: CASSRTEIYGYTF. The gene calls are TRBV6-6 and TRBJ1-2; D ambiguous. Trimming pared 6 bases from V and 5 bases from J, leaving 13 bases between. Germline V CDR1 and CDR2: MNHNY, SVGAGI (reference sequence). The CDR3 is 13 amino acids.

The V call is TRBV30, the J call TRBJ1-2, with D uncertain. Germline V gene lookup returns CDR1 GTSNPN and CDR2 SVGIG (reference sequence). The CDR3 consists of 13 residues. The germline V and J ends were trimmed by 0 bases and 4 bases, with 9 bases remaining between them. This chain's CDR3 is CAWSVLVGYGYTF. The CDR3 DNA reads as TGTGCCTGGAGTGTTCTCGTGGGCTATGGCTACACCTTC.